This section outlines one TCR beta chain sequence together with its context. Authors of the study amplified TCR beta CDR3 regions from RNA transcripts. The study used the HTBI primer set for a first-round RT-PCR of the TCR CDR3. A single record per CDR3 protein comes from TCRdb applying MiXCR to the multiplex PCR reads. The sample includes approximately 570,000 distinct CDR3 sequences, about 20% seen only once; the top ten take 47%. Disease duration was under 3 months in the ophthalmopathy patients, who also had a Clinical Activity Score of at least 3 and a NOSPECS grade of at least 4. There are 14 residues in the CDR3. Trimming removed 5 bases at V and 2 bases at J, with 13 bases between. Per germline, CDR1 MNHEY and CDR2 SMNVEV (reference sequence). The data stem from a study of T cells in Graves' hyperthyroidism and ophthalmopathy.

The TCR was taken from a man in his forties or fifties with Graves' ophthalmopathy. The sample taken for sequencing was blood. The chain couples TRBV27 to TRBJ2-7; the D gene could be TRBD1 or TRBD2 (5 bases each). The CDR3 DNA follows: TGTGCCAGCAGTCGCTCGGGACCCACCTACGAGCAGTACTTC. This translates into CASSRSGPTYEQYF.